This is a list of T cell receptor beta chains from one sample in a study of identifying expanded T cells in peripheral blood. This table comes from immunoSEQ multiplex PCR, and its TCRdb copy is limited to in-frame clones, with some not included. The sample lists about 78,000 clones, approximately 85% occurring once. Sequenced: blood. All receptors derive from a person between 18 and 75 years old in good health. CDR3s include the opening cysteine and the closing phenylalanine or tryptophan.

TRBV6-5,TRBJ2-7,CASSYSGLGPYEQYF
TRBV5-6,TRBJ2-7,CASSLGDGTYEQYF
TRBV7-8,TRBJ1-5,CASSWGDQPQHF
TRBV2,TRBJ2-7,CASSEVAGGYEQYF
TRBV19,TRBJ2-1,CASSPRNSGGPGVQFF
TRBV29-1,TRBJ2-1,CSVGGSSYNEQFF
TRBV4-1,TRBJ1-4,CASSWSTRGSKLFF
TRBV4-2,TRBJ2-1,CASSQSPGSITGTGDYNEQFF
TRBV6-5,TRBJ2-1,CASSAPWRGNEQFF
TRBV7-8,TRBJ2-1,CASSQEGARGSYNEQFF
TRBV30,TRBJ1-2,CAWSALGGSEANYGYTF
TRBV28,TRBJ2-7,CASSPGDREFFEQYF
TRBV7-8,TRBJ1-1,CASSLVTRNTEAFF
TRBV29-1,TRBJ2-2,CSGGQGVDTGELFF
TRBV5-1,TRBJ2-2,CASSFPGTSGRAGELFF
TRBV27,TRBJ2-7,CASSSVTGVLPYEQYF
TRBV5-1,TRBJ2-7,CASSGFRSYEQYF
TRBV19,TRBJ1-1,CASSRAGDIQGGEAFF
TRBV4-3,TRBJ2-5,CASSQVEGAGETQYF
TRBV28,TRBJ1-3,CASSVPGQGGNTIYF
TRBV6-4,TRBJ2-3,CASSDSAGGADTQYF
TRBV7-7,TRBJ2-1,CASSKGLAAYNEQFF
TRBV27,TRBJ2-5,CASGLAGEGETQYF